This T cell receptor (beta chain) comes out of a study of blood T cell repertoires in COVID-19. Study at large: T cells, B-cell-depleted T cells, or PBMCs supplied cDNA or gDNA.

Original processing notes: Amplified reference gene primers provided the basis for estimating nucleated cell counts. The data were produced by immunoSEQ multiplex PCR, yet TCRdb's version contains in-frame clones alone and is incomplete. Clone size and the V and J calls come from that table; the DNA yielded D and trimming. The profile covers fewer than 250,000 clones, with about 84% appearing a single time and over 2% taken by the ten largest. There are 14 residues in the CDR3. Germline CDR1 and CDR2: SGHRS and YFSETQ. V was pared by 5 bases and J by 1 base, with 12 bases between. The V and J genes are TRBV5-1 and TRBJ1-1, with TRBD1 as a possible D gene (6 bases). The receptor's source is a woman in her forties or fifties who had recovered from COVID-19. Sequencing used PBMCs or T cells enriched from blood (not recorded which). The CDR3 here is CASRLGQSNTEAFF. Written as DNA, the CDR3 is TGCGCCAGCAGACTCGGACAGTCGAACACTGAAGCTTTCTTT.